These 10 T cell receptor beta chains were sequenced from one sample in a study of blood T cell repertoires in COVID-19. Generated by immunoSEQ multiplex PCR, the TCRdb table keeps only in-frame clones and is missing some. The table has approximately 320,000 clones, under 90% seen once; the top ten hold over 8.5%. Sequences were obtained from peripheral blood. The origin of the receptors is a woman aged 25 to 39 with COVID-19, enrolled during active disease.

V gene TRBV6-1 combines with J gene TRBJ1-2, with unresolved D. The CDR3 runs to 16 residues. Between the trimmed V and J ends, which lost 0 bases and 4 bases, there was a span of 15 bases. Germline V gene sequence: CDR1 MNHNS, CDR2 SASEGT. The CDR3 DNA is TGTGCCAGCAGTGAAGCGATCCTGGGAGCGCGCTATGGCTACACCTTC. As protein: CASSEAILGARYGYTF.

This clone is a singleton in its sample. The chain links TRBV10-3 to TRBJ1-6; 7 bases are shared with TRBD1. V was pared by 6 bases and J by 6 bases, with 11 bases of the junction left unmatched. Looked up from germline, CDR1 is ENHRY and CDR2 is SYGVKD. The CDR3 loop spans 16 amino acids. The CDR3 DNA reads TGTGCCATCAGGAATGACAGGGAAGGGCGTAATTCACCCCTCCACTTT. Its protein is CAIRNDREGRNSPLHF.

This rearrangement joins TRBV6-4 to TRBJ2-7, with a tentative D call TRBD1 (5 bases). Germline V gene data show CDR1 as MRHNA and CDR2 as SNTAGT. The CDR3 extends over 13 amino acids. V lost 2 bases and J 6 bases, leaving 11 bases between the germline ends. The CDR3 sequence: CASSDRGVFEQYF. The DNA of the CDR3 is TGTGCCAGCAGTGACAGGGGCGTCTTCGAGCAGTACTTC.

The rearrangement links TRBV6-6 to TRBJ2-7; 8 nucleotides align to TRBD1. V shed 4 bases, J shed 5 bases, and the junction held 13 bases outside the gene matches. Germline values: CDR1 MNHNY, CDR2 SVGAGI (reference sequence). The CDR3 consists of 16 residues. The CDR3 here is CASSWGTGSRPDEQYF. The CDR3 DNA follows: TGTGCCAGCAGTTGGGGGACAGGCAGCAGGCCCGACGAGCAGTACTTC.

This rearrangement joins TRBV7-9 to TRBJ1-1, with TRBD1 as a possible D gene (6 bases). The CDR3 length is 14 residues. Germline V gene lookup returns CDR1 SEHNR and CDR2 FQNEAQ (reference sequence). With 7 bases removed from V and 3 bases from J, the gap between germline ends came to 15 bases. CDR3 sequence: CASIQDSPYTEAFF. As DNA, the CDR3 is TGTGCCAGCATCCAGGACAGCCCGTACACTGAAGCTTTCTTT.

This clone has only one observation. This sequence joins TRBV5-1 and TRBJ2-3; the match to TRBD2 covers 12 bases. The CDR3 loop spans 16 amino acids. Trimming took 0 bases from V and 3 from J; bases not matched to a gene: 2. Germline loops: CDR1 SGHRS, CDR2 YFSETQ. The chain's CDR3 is CASSLATSGGTDTQYF. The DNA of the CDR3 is TGCGCCAGCAGCTTGGCGACTAGCGGGGGTACAGATACGCAGTATTTT.

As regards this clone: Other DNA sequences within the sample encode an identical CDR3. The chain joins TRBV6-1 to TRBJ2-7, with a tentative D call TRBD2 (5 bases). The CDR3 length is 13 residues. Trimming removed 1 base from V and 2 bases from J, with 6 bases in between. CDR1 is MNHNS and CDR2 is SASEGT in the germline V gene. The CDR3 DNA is TGTGCCAGCAGTGAAGGGCGGGCCTACGAGCAGTACTTC. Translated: CASSEGRAYEQYF.

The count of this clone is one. The CDR3 DNA follows: TGCGCCAGCAGCTTCGAGGGAGTTCGCGGTGAGCAGTTCTTC. Translating gives CASSFEGVRGEQFF. J is TRBJ2-1 and V is TRBV5-1; weak D call: TRBD2 (5 bases). V lost 2 bases to trimming and J lost 9 bases, with 15 bases between them. Germline V lookup: CDR1 SGHRS, CDR2 YFSETQ. The CDR3 spans 14 residues.

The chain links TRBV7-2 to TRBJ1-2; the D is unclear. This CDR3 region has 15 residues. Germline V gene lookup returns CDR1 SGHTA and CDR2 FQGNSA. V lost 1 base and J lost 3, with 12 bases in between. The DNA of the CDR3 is TGTGCCAGCAGCTTAGACCGGGTGTCAGACTATGGCTACACCTTC. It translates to CASSLDRVSDYGYTF.

CDR3 region: CASSQGSPNEKLFF. For the CDR3, the DNA is TGCGCCAGCAGCCAAGGGAGTCCTAATGAAAAACTGTTTTTT. The chain joins TRBV4-1 to TRBJ1-4; D not resolved. The CDR3 runs to 14 residues. V was clipped by 1 base and J by 3 bases, with 6 bases between them. CDR1 is MGHRA and CDR2 is YSYEKL in the germline V gene.